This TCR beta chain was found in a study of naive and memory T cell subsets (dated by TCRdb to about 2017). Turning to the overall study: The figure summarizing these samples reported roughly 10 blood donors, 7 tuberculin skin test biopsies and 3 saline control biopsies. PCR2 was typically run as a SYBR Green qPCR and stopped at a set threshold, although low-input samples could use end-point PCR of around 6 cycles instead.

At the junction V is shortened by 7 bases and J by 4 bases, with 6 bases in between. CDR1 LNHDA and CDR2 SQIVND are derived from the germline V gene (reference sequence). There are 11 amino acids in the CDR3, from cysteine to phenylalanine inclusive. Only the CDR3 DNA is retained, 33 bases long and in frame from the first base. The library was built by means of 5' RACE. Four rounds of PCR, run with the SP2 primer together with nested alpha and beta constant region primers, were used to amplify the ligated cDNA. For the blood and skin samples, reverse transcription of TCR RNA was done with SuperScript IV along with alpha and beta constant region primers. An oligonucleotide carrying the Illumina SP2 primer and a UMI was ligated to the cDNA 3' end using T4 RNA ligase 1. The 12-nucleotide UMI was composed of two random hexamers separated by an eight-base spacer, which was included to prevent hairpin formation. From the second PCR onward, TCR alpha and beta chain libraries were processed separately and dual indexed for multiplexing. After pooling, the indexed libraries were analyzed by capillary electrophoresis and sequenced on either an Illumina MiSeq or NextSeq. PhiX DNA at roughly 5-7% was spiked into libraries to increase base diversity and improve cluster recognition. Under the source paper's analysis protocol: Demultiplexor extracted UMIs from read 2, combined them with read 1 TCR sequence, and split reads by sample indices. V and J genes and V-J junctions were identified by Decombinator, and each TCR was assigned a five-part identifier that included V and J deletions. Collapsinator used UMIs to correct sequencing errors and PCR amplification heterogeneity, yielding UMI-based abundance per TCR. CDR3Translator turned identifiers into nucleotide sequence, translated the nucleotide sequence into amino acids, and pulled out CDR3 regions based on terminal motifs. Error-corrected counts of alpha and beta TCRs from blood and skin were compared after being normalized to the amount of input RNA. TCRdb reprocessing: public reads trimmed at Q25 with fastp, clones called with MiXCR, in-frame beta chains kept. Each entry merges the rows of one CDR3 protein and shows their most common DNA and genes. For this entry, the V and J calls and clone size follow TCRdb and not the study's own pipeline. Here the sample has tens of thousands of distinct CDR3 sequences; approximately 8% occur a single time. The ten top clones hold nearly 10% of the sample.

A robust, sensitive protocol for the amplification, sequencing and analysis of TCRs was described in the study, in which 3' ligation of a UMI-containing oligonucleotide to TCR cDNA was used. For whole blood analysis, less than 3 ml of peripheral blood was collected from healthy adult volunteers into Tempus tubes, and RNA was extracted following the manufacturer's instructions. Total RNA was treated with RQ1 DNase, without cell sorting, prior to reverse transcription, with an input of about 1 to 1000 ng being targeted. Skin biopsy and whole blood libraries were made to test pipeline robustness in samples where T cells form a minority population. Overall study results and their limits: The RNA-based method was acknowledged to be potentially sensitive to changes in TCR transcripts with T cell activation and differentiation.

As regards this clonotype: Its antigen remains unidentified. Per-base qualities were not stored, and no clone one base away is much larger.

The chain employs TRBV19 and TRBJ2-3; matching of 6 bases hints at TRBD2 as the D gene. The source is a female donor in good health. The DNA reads TGTGCCAGTACGGGGGCAGATACGCAGTATTTT. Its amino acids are CASTGADTQYF. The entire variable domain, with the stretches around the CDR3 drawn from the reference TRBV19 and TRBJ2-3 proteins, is DGGITQSPKYLFRKEGQNVTLSCEQNLNHDAMYWYRQDPGQGLRLIYYSQIVNDFQKGDIAEGYSVSREKKESFPLTVTSAQKNPTAFYLCASTGADTQYFGPGTRLTVL.